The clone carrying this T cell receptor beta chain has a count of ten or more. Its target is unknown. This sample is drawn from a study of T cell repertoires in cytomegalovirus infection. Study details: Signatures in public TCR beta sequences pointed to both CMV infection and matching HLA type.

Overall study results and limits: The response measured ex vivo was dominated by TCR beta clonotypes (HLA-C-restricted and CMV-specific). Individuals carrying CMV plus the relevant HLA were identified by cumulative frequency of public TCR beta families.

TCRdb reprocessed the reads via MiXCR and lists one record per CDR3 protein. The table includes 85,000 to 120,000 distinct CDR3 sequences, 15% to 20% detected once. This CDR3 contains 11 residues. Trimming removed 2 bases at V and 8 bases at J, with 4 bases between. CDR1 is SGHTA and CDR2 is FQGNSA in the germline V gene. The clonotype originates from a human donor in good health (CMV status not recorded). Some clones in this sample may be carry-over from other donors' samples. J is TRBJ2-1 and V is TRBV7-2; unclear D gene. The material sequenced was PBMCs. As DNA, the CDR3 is TGTGCCAGCAGCTTAAGGCATGAGCAGTTCTTC. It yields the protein CASSLRHEQFF.